The entry below describes one T cell receptor (beta chain). Its antigen is as yet unknown. The data were obtained in a study of T cell repertoires in cytomegalovirus infection. For the study at large: Based on public TCR beta signatures, there were indications of CMV infection and of a matching HLA type. Study results and limitations: Carriers of CMV and the relevant HLA type were discriminated by public TCR beta frequency. HLA-C-restricted CMV-specific TCR beta clonotypes prevailed in the ex vivo response.

MiXCR, applied by TCRdb to the reads, yields one record per CDR3 protein. The data show about 830,000 distinct CDR3 sequences, about 31% seen once. This clonotype was obtained from a human donor in good health (CMV status not recorded). Some clones in this sample may be carry-over from other donors' samples. The source material was cultured CD8+ T cells from PBMCs, sampled from culture after CMV antigen stimulation.

The CDR3 DNA reads TGTGCCAGCAGCTTAAACGTCGAAAGAGCCGAGAACACTGAAGCTTTCTTT. Its translation: CASSLNVERAENTEAFF. The gene calls are TRBV7-3 and TRBJ1-1, with D hard to call. CDR3 length: 17 amino acids. Germline V gene data show CDR1 as SGHTA and CDR2 as FQGTGA. V dropped 1 base and J dropped 1 base, with 16 bases sitting between them.